The next 8 T cell receptor beta chains were all read from a single sample in a study of T cell repertoires in cytomegalovirus infection. TCRdb used MiXCR to reprocess the reads, holding one entry per CDR3 protein. This sample has approximately 990,000 distinct CDR3 sequences, with less than 35% found just once. These TCRs' antigens remain unknown. The sequences come from cultured CD8+ T cells from PBMCs, collected from culture after CMV antigen stimulation. The source is a human donor in good health (CMV status not recorded). Some clones in this sample may be carry-over from other donors' samples.

The gene calls are TRBV11-2 and TRBJ2-7; tentatively, D is TRBD2 (5 bases). The V and J ends lost 5 bases and 4 bases respectively, with 15 bases between them. Germline V gene data show CDR1 as SGHAT and CDR2 as FQNNGV. This CDR3 region has 14 residues. CDR3 residues: CASSHGMGAYEQYV. CDR3 nucleotides: TGTGCCAGCAGCCACGGGATGGGAGCATACGAGCAGTACGTC.

This chain joins TRBV20-1 and TRBJ2-1, with D tentatively TRBD2 (5 bases). This CDR3 comprises 12 residues. V lost 3 bases and J 6 bases, leaving 9 bases between the germline ends. Germline V gene sequence: CDR1 DFQATT, CDR2 SNEGSKA (reference sequence). CDR3 in amino acids: CSASKRFNEQFF. CDR3 bases: TGCAGTGCTAGTAAGCGGTTCAATGAGCAGTTCTTC.

J is TRBJ2-3 and V is TRBV6-2 or TRBV6-3; D unclear. V was pared by 6 bases and J by 0 bases, with 13 bases between. CDR3 length: 15 residues. Germline V gene sequence: CDR1 MNHEY, CDR2 SVGEGT. CDR3 coding DNA: TGTGCCAGCAGCACCCCGCAGACAAGCACAGATACGCAGTATTTT. Its translation: CASSTPQTSTDTQYF.

The chain couples TRBV6-5 to TRBJ2-3; 7 bases fit TRBD2. From germline, CDR1 is MNHEY and CDR2 SVGAGI. V lost 2 bases and J lost 0; bases outside the gene matches: 11. This CDR3 has 18 amino acids. CDR3 bases: TGTGCCAGCAGTTACGGGTCCAAAGCGGGGCCTAGCACAGATACGCAGTATTTT. Its protein product is CASSYGSKAGPSTDTQYF.

The rearrangement uses TRBV6-5 and TRBJ1-5; 7 positions match TRBD1. CDR1 is MNHEY, CDR2 SVGAGI, per germline. The CDR3 runs 15 residues. V lost 6 bases to trimming and J lost 9 bases; unmatched junction nucleotides: 14. CDR3 amino acids: CASRNAGTASGPQHF. The CDR3, as DNA: TGTGCCAGCAGGAACGCCGGGACAGCCTCGGGGCCCCAGCATTTT.

A remark on this clonotype: This may be a read error: a much more frequent sequence differs by one nucleotide. The chain couples TRBV12-3 or TRBV12-4 to TRBJ2-2; 8 bases fit TRBD2. This CDR3 comprises 18 residues. In DNA form, the CDR3 reads TGTGCCAGCAGTTTCGTCGTGGCGGGGGGCACCTACACCGAGGAGCTGTTTTTT. It yields the protein CASSFVVAGGTYTEELFF.

This rearrangement joins TRBV4-2 to TRBJ1-6; no firm D call. The CDR3 spans 14 residues. The ends were cut back, 0 bases at V and 10 bases at J, with 10 bases in the middle. Germline CDR1 reads LGHNA; CDR2 reads YNFKEQ. The CDR3 region has the DNA TGTGCCAGCAGCCAAGATCCCCCATGGTCACCCCTCCACTTT. The encoded protein is CASSQDPPWSPLHF.

V is TRBV19 and J is TRBJ2-1; 12 bases are shared with TRBD2. The V gene's germline CDR1 is LNHDA and CDR2 SQIVND (reference sequence). Trimming took 3 bases from V and 6 from J; bases not matched to a gene: 12. There are 18 residues in the CDR3. The CDR3 region has the DNA TGTGCCAGTAGTATTGTCCCCTGGAGGACTAGCGGGGCCAATGAGCAGTTCTTC. This sequence encodes CASSIVPWRTSGANEQFF.